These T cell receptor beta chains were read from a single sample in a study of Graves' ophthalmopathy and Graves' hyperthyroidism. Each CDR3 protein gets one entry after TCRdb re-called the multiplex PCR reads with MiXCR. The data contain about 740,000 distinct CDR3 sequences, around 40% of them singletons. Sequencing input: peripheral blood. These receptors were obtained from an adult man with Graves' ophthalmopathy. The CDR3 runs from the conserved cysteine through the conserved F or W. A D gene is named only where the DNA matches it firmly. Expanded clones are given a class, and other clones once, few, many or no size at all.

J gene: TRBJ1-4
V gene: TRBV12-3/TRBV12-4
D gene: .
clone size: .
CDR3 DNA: TGTGCCAGCAGTCCGATTAACGATGAAAAACTGTTTTTT
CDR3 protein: CASSPINDEKLFF

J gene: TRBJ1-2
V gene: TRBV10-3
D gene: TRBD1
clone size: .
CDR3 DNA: TGTGCCATCAGTGAGAGGGTGGGACAGTCAAACTATGGCTACACCTTC
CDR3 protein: CAISERVGQSNYGYTF

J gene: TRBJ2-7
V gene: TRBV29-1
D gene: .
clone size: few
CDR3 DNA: TGCAGCGACCGCCGGGCCGGGACCTACGAGCAGTACTTC
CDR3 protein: CSDRRAGTYEQYF

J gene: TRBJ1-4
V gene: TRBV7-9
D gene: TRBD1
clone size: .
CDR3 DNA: TGTGCCAGCAGTTCGGGACAGAATAATGAAAAACTGTTTTTT
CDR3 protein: CASSSGQNNEKLFF

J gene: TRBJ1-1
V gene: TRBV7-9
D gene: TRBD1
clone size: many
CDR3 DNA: TGTGCCAGCAGCCCTGGACAGGGGAAAGCTTTCTTT
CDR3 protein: CASSPGQGKAFF

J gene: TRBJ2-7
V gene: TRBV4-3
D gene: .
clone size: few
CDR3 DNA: TGCGCCAGCAGCCAAGGACCCCAATACGAGCAGTACTTC
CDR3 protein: CASSQGPQYEQYF

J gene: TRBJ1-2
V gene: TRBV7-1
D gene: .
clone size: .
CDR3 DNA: TGTGCCAGCAGCTCACCCACAGGGAATGTTGTTGGCTACACCTTC
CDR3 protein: CASSSPTGNVVGYTF

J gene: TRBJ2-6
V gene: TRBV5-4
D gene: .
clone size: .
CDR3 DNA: TGTGCCAGCAGCTTCCAGACTGGGGCCAACGTCCTGACTTTC
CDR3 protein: CASSFQTGANVLTF

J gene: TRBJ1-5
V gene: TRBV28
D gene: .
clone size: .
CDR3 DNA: TGTGCCAACATGAGTCAGGGACAGCCCCAGCATTTT
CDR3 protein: CANMSQGQPQHF

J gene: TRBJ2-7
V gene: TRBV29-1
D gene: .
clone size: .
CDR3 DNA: TGCAGCGTTCTCACAGGGAGTAACGAGCAGTACTTC
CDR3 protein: CSVLTGSNEQYF

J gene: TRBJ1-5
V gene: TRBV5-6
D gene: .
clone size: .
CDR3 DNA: TGTGCCAGCAGCTCAGGTAAGGGGAGTTTCGGTCAGCCCCAGCATTTT
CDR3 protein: CASSSGKGSFGQPQHF

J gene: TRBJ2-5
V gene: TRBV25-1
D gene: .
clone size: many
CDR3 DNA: TGTGCCAGCAGTGAATCGGGCAGAAGAGGAGAGACCCAGTACTTC
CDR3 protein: CASSESGRRGETQYF

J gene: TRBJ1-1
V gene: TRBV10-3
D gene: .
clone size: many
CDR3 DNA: TGTGCCATCAGGGAACCCGGGACATCAGGCACTGAAGCTTTCTTT
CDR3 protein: CAIREPGTSGTEAFF

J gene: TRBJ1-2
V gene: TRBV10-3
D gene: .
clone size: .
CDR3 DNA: TGTGCCAGCAGCGACCCGAGGGTCGGCTATGGCTACACCTTC
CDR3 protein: CASSDPRVGYGYTF

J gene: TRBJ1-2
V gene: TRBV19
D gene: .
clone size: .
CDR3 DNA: TGTGCCAGTAGTGATGACGGCTCCTATGGCTACACCTTC
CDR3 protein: CASSDDGSYGYTF

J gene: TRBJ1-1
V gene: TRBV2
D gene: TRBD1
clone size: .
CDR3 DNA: TGTGCCAGCGGTCTAGGACAGGGGAACACTGAAGCTTTCTTT
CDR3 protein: CASGLGQGNTEAFF

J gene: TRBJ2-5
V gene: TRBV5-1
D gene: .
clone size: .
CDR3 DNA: TGCGCCAGCAGCTTGGAAAGGGGACAAGGGACCCAGTACTTC
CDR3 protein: CASSLERGQGTQYF

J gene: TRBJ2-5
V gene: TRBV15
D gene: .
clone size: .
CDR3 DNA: TGTGCCAGCAGTCAGATTACAGGGAAGGAGACCCAGTACTTC
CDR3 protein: CASSQITGKETQYF

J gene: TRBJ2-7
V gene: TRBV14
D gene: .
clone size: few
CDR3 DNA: TGTGCCGCCAGCCAAGTTCAGGGGGGGGAGCAGTACTTC
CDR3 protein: CAASQVQGGEQYF

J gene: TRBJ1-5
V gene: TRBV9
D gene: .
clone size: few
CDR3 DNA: TGTGCCAGCAGCTCCGAGGTGGGAGGGGATCAGCCCCAGCATTTT
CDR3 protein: CASSSEVGGDQPQHF

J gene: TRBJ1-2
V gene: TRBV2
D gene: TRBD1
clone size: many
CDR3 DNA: TGTGCCAGCAGCCTAATCGGGACAGACAGAAACTATGGCTACACCTTC
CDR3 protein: CASSLIGTDRNYGYTF

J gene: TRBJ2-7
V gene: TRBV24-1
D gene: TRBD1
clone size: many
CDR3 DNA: TGTGCCACCAGTGATGACAGGGTCCACGAGCAGTACTTC
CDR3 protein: CATSDDRVHEQYF